This T cell receptor beta chain derives from a study of persistence of HIV-infected CD4 T cells. About the study: Donors were ART-treated; their CMV- and Gag-responding CD4+ T cells were isolated.

This CDR3 region has 14 residues. CDR1 and CDR2 (germline): MDHEN, SYDVKM. The ends lost 6 bases at V and 1 base at J; junction bases unmatched: 2. In this sample, this clone turned up a few times. Its antigen remains unknown. The libraries were made with immunoSEQ version 4 in survey mode. Assay: immunoSEQ multiplex PCR; the TCRdb copy retains only in-frame clones and omits some. The repertoire holds tens of thousands of clones, with 65% to 80% as singletons. The stimulus was an HIV-1 Gag 15-mer peptide pool, roughly 1 ug/peptide/mL. CD40L/CD69 double-negative CD45RO-high memory CD4+ T cells were collected. For at least 4 years, plasma HIV-1 RNA was undetectable (<50 copies/mL). Study conclusions and caveats: Degenerate expanded CDR3beta sequences were enriched among CMV- and Gag-responding cells.

This material consisted of CD4+ T cells sorted from PBMCs after approximately 20-hour stimulation, taken from a patient who received antiretroviral therapy. V is TRBV28 and J is TRBJ2-2; 7 positions match TRBD1. The TCR sequence derives from an adult man with HIV who was CMV-seropositive. The CDR3 bases are TGTGCCAGCAGAGGACAGGTGAACACCGGGGAGCTGTTTTTT. Its protein is CASRGQVNTGELFF. Supplemented by reference TRBV28 and TRBJ2-2, the full variable domain reads DVKVTQSSRYLVKRTGEKVFLECVQDMDHENMFWYRQDPGLGLRLIYFSYDVKMKEKGDIPEGYSVSREKKERFSLILESASTNQTSMYLCASRGQVNTGELFFGEGSRLTVL.